This TCR beta chain was obtained from a study of Graves' ophthalmopathy and Graves' hyperthyroidism. Amplification from RNA transcripts yielded the TCR beta CDR3 regions. HTBI-primed first-round RT-PCR preceded second-round multiplex PCR. TCRdb itself ran the multiplex PCR reads through MiXCR, one entry per CDR3 protein. The sample lists 900,000 to 1,200,000 distinct CDR3 sequences; 35% to 40% were seen once. The V end was cut by 2 bases, the J end by 6 bases, with 14 bases between. Germline loops: CDR1 ENHRY, CDR2 SYGVKD. The CDR3 length is 14 residues. Researchers turned away patients with other autoimmune diseases, uncontrolled infections, pregnancy or lactation.

Sequencing was done on a sample of peripheral blood or thyroid tissue (not recorded which). This receptor was taken from an adult man with Graves' hyperthyroidism. V and J are TRBV10-3 and TRBJ2-7, with a possible D match to TRBD2 (5 bases). Written as DNA, the CDR3 is TGTGCCATCAGTGAGATGATGGGAGTGTCCGAGCAGTACTTC. Encoded protein: CAISEMMGVSEQYF.